This T cell receptor beta chain came from a study of blood T cell repertoires in COVID-19. Donors of Cohort 3 who recovered were those that had two negative PCRs, clearance, or symptom resolution. Authors' methods: Quantification of nucleated cells was approximated via reference gene primer amplification. Assay: immunoSEQ multiplex PCR; the TCRdb copy retains only in-frame clones and omits some. V and J calls and clone size are given by that table; D and trimming were obtained from the DNA. The data show a few hundred thousand clones, with 85% seen just once and 15% to 20% held by the top ten. The count of this clone is one. The CDR3 has 18 amino acids. Trimming took 0 bases from V and 4 from J; bases not matched to a gene: 11. Germline V gives CDR1 SGHNT, CDR2 YYREEE (reference sequence).

The source of this sequence is a man aged 40-55 years who had recovered from COVID-19. Material for sequencing was PBMCs or T cells enriched from blood (not recorded which). The chain combines TRBV5-4 with TRBJ2-2; 8 nucleotides line up with TRBD2. CDR3 residues: CASSLGSGGRSVTGELFF. The CDR3, as DNA: TGTGCCAGCAGCTTGGGGTCAGGCGGGAGGTCGGTCACCGGGGAGCTGTTTTTT.